This T cell receptor beta chain stems from a study of cytomegalovirus exposure and HLA in healthy donors. From germline, CDR1 is SGHKS and CDR2 YYEKEE (reference sequence). The V gene end was trimmed by 6 bases and the J gene end by 2 bases; junction bases not matched to a gene: 11. The length of the CDR3 is 15 residues. Everyone who donated was a healthy bone marrow donor. The sample holds a few counts of this clone. PCR primers comprised 60 Vbeta and 13 Jbeta primers. Sequenced by immunoSEQ multiplex PCR; TCRdb stores in-frame clones only, minus some. Of about 200,000 clones listed, roughly 79% are singletons.

The sequenced material came from PBMCs. The sequence was obtained from a man younger than 45 in good health and CMV-seronegative. The J gene is TRBJ2-7, the V gene TRBV5-5; 7 bases fit TRBD1. In nucleotides, the CDR3 is TGTGCCAGCAACCTCCTAGGGGGCGCCCCCTACGAGCAGTACTTC. It translates to CASNLLGGAPYEQYF. Full variable domain (rest looked up from reference TRBV5-5 and TRBJ2-7): DAGVTQSPTHLIKTRGQQVTLRCSPISGHKSVSWYQQVLGQGPQFIFQYYEKEERGRGNFPDRFSARQFPNYSSELNVNALLLGDSALYLCASNLLGGAPYEQYFGPGTRLTVT.